What follows is one T cell receptor (beta chain) and its context. Its antigen is still unknown. This sample was included in a study of shared clonotypes between healthy human individuals. Only CD45RO-negative cells positively selected for CCR7 counted as naive CD8 cells, so terminally differentiated effector memory CD45RA+ cells were excluded. The CDR3 totals 10 residues. Deletions cut 0 bases from V and 6 bases from J, with 0 bases between. Per the germline V gene, CDR1 is SGHAT and CDR2 is FQNNGV. Here immunoSEQ multiplex PCR was the method, and the copy in TCRdb shows in-frame clones only, minus some. This table holds about 580,000 clones, 95% to 98% found once. Study results and caveats: Naive subsets tended to show greater estimated richness than memory subsets.

The source material was naive CD8+ T cells sorted from blood. The clonotype was recovered from a man aged 25 to 45 in good health. The chain combines TRBV11-2 with TRBJ2-7, with D unclear. CDR3 residues: CASSLDEQYF. CDR3 coding DNA: TGTGCCAGCAGCTTAGACGAGCAGTACTTC.